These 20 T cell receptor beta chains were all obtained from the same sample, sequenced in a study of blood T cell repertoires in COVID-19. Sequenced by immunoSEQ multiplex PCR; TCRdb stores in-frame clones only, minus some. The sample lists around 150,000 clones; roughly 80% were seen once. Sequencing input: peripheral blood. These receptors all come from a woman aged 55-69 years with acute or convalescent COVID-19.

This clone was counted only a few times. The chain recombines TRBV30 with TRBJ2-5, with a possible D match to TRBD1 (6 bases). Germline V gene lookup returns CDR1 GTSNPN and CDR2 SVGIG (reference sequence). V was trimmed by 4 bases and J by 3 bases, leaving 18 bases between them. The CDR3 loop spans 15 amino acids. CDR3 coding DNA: TGTGCCTGGAAGACTCGGACAGCATTGGAAGAGACCCAGTACTTC. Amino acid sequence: CAWKTRTALEETQYF.

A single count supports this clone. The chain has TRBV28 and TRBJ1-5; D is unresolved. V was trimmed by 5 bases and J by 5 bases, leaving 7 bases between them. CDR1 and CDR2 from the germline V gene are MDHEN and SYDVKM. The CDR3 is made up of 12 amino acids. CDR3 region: CASSPQDQPQHF. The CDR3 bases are TGTGCCAGCAGTCCACAAGATCAGCCCCAGCATTTT.

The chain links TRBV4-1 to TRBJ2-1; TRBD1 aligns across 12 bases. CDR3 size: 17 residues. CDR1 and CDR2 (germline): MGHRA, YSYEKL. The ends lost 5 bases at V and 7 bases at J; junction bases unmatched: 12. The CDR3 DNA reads TGCGCCAGCAGCGGACGCGGGGGGACAGGGGGCAATAATGAGCAGTTCTTC. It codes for CASSGRGGTGGNNEQFF.

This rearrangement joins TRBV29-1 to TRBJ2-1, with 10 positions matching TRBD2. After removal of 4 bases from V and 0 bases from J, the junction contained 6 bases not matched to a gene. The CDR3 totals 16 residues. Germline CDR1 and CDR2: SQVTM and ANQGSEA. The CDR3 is CSVASGTSVSYNEQFF. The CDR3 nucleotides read TGCAGCGTTGCCTCCGGGACTAGCGTCTCCTACAATGAGCAGTTCTTC.

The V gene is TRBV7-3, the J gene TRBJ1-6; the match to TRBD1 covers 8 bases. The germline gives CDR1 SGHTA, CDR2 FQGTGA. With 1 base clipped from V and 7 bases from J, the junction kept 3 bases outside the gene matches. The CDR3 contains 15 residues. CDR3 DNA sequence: TGTGCCAGCAGCTTAAGTGGACAGGGAAATTCACCCCTCCACTTT. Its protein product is CASSLSGQGNSPLHF.

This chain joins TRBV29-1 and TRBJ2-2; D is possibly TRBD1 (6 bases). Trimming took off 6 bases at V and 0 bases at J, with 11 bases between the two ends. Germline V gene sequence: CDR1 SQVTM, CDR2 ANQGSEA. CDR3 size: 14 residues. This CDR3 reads CSVTGPANTGELFF. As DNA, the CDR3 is TGCAGCGTCACAGGGCCTGCGAACACCGGGGAGCTGTTTTTT.

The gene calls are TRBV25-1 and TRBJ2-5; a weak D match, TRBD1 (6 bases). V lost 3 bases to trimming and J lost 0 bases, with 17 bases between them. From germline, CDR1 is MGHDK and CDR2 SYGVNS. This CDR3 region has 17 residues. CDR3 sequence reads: CASSDGQGPGYQETQYF. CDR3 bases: TGTGCCAGCAGTGATGGGCAGGGGCCAGGGTACCAAGAGACCCAGTACTTC.

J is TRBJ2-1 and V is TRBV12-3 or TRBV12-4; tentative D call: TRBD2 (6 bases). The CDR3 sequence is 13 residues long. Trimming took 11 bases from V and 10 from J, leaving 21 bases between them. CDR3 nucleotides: TGTGCCGTCAGCCCGACTAGTCGTCGAGAGCAGTTCTTC. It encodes CAVSPTSRREQFF.

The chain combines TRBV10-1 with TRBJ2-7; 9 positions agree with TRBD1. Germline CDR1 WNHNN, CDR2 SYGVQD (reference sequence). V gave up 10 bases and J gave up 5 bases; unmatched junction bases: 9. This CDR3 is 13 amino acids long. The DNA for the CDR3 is TGCGCCACCAGAGGGACAGGGTCCAACGAGCAGTACTTC. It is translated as CATRGTGSNEQYF.

CDR3 coding DNA: TGTGCCAGCAGTTATACTCAGGGAAGACTTGAAAAACTGTTTTTT. This translates into CASSYTQGRLEKLFF. The J gene is TRBJ1-4, the V gene TRBV6-6, with D possibly TRBD1 on 5 matching bases. The germline V and J ends were trimmed by 3 bases and 7 bases, with 15 bases remaining between them. This CDR3 spans 15 amino acids. CDR1 is MNHNY, CDR2 SVGAGI, per germline (reference sequence).

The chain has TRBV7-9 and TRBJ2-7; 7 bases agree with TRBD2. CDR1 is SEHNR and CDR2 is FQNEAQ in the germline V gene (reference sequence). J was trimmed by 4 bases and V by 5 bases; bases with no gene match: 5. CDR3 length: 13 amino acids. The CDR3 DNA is TGTGCCAGCAGCCCGAGCGGGATTTACGAGCAGTACTTC. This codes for CASSPSGIYEQYF.

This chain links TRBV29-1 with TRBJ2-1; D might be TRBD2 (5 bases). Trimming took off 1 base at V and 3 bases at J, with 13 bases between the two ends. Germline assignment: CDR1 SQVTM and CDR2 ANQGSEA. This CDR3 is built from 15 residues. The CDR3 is CSVEVLGGHYNEQFF. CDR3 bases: TGCAGCGTTGAAGTTCTCGGAGGCCACTACAATGAGCAGTTCTTC.

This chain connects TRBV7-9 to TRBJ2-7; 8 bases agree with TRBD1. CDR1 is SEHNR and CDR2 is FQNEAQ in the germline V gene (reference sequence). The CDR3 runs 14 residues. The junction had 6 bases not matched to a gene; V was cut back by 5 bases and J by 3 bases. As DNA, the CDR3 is TGTGCCAGCAGCCCAGGGGGCGCGGGCTACGAGCAGTACTTC. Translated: CASSPGGAGYEQYF.

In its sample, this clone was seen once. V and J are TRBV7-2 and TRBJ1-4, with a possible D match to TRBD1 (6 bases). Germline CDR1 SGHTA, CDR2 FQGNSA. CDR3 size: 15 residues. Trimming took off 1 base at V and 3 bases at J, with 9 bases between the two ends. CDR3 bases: TGTGCCAGCAGCTTAGGGACAGCTTCTAATGAAAAACTGTTTTTT. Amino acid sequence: CASSLGTASNEKLFF.

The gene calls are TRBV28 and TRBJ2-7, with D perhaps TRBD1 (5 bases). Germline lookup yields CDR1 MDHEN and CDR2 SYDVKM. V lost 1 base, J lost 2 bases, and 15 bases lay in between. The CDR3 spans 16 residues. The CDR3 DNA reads TGTGCCAGCAGTTTATTTCGACAGTCAAGTACCTACGAGCAGTACTTC. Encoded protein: CASSLFRQSSTYEQYF.

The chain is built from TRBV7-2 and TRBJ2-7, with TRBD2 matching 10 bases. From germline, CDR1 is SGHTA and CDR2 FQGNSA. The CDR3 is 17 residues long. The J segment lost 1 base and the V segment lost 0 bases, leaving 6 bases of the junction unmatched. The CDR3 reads CASSLAGGLAISYEQYF. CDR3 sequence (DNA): TGTGCCAGCAGCTTAGCGGGGGGACTAGCGATTTCCTACGAGCAGTACTTC.

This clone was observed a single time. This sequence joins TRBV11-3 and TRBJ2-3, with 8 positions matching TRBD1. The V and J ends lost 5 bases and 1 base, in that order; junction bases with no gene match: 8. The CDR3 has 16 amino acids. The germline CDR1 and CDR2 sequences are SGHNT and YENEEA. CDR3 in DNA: TGTGCCAGCAGCCAATCCAGGGGGCTGGGCACAGATACGCAGTATTTT. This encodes CASSQSRGLGTDTQYF. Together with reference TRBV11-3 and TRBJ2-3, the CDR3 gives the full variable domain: EAGVVQSPRYKIIEKKQPVAFWCNPISGHNTLYWYLQNLGQGPELLIRYENEEAVDDSQLPKDRFSAERLKGVDSTLKIQPAELGDSAVYLCASSQSRGLGTDTQYFGPGTRLTVL.

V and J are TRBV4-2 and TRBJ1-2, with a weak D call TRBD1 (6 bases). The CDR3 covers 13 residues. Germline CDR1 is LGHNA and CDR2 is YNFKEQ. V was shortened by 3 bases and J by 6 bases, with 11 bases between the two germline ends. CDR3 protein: CASSHDRKDGYTF. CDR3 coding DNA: TGTGCCAGCAGCCACGACAGGAAAGATGGCTACACCTTC.

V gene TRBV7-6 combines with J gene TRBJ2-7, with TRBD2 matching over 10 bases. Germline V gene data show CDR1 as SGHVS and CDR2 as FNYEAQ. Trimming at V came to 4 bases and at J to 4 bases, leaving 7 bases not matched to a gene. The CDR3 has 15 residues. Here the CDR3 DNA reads TGTGCCAGCAGCTCCGGAGCGGGAGGGCGATACGAGCAGTACTTC. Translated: CASSSGAGGRYEQYF.

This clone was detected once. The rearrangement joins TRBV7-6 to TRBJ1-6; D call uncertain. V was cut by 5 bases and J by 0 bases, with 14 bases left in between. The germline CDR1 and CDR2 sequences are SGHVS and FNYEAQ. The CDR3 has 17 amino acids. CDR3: CASSPRVISSYNSPLHF. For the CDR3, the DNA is TGTGCCAGCAGCCCAAGAGTTATAAGCTCCTATAATTCACCCCTCCACTTT.